This entry describes one T cell receptor (beta chain). Seattle's cohort entered during active infection and was followed longitudinally. This record comes from a study of blood T cell repertoires in COVID-19. Across the study: Material from acute and convalescent COVID-19 was sourced from the United States, Italy and Spain. The cDNA or gDNA used as material had been derived from T cells, B-cell-depleted T cells, or PBMCs.

Per the original methods: Reference gene primer amplification in the assay estimated nucleated cell counts. The protocol was immunoSEQ multiplex PCR, while the TCRdb copy is restricted to in-frame clones and leaves out a portion. V and J calls and clone size are those listed in that table; D and trimming were worked out from the DNA. The sample has more than 250,000 clones; around 89% are singletons. This TCR came from a woman aged 30 to 39 with COVID-19, enrolled during active disease. Sequencing input: peripheral blood.

In DNA form, the CDR3 reads TGTGCCAGCAGCTTAGCCGGACAGGGTGGCGAAAAACTGTTTTTT. Protein product: CASSLAGQGGEKLFF. V gene TRBV11-2 combines with J gene TRBJ1-4, with TRBD1 matching over 8 bases. V lost 1 base, J lost 8 bases, and 6 bases stayed unmatched. The CDR3 covers 15 residues. Per the germline V gene, CDR1 is SGHAT and CDR2 is FQNNGV.